A single T cell receptor beta chain is shown here with its context. This sample was taken from a study of OX40 agonist ivuxolimab in advanced cancers. As for the study in general: Ivuxolimab, an antibody acting as an agonist of OX40 (CD134), was used to treat patients. Ivuxolimab doses were 0.01, 0.1, 0.3, 1.5, 3 or 10 mg/kg every 2 weeks.

The CDR3 has 16 amino acids. The germline V gene encodes CDR1 SGHAT and CDR2 FQNNGV. V was shortened by 7 bases and J by 1 base, with 19 bases between the two germline ends. Assay: immunoSEQ multiplex PCR; the TCRdb copy retains only in-frame clones and omits some. The table has 20,000 to 25,000 clones, about 82% seen once; the top ten hold roughly a quarter. This TCR was recovered from an adult with an advanced solid tumor such as melanoma, head and neck, liver or kidney cancer. This specimen was CD4+ or CD8+ T cells sorted from blood, taken in a trial of the OX40 agonist ivuxolimab. J is TRBJ2-5 and V is TRBV11-2; possibly TRBD2 for D (5 bases). The CDR3 loop reads CASTLRALFGQETQYF. The CDR3 DNA reads TGTGCCAGCACCCTGAGGGCACTCTTTGGCCAAGAGACCCAGTACTTC.